This entry features one T cell receptor (beta chain) sequence. What antigen it recognizes has not been identified. No quality values exist for individual bases; no much larger clone is one base distant. Libraries came from the immunoSEQ multiplex PCR assay. For TCR sequencing, RNA was extracted from every sample and reverse transcribed into cDNA to serve as template. SuperScript III was used to make first-strand cDNA, primed with a 2:1 mix of oligo-dT and random hexamers. A synthetic immune receptor repertoire was used to assess amplification bias, and residual bias was removed computationally. The authors' analysis ran thus. After raw reads were preprocessed to remove errors, the CDR3 was defined following IMGT conventions as running from the conserved cysteine to phenylalanine. Clonality was calculated as 1 minus Shannon entropy normalized by log2 of the number of productive unique TCRs. Whether scalp clones were CD4 or CD8 was inferred by matching scalp TCRbeta sequences against CD4 and CD8 repertoires sorted from blood. TCRdb carries this immuneACCESS record with in-frame sequences only. Its versions omit some clonotypes, under half of them owing to an unresolved V gene in the studies checked, with the rest unexplained. V and J calls and clone size are copied from that table; D and trimming were computed from the DNA. For this sample there are 90,000 or so clones; about 40% appear just once. The ten largest clones capture 18% of the sample.

The record originates from a study of CD8+ T cells in alopecia areata (dated by TCRdb to 2017 to 2018). At the level of the whole study: Treated patients were enrolled in an open-label pilot trial of oral tofacitinib, 5 to 10 mg twice daily, for moderate-to-severe alopecia areata. Tofacitinib was administered for 6 to 18 months, and 6 months of follow-up off drug were then conducted to assess delayed response and recurrence. Scalp clonality was compared among normal scalp (n=4), patchy alopecia areata scalp (n=8), and alopecia totalis/universalis scalp (n=8). Disease severity in treated patients was measured with the SALT score, which quantifies the percentage of affected scalp surface area. RNA was extracted with the PAXgene miRNA kit for fixed scalp, the miRNeasy kit for PBMCs, and the RNeasy kit for mouse skin. High-throughput TCRbeta sequencing was used to examine T cell clonal expansion in alopecia areata in both the C3H/HeJ mouse model and human patients. Scalp tissue and sorted CD4+ and CD8+ peripheral blood T cells from patchy and totalis/universalis alopecia areata patients and from healthy controls were covered by human TCRbeta sequencing. Tofacitinib-treated patients had biopsies at baseline and at 4 and 24 weeks of treatment, with a later scalp biopsy in several patients. immunoSEQ multiplex PCR using 35 Vbeta forward primers and 13 Jbeta reverse primers was used to amplify TCRbeta CDR3 regions. The paper as a whole reports these results and caveats: Compared with normal scalp, lesional scalp, particularly in alopecia totalis/universalis, had higher clonality and more expanded CD8+ clones, which suggests antigenic drive. Scalp TCR repertoire analysis is complicated because resident alphabeta T cells in normal human skin are also sequenced, whereas mouse skin is dominated by gammadelta T cells. Many expanded lesional clones were found to persist in scalp and blood during tofacitinib treatment, and relapse after treatment cessation may be partly explained by this persistence. Because the treated cohort was small and had only one nonresponder, larger studies are needed to examine links between baseline CD8+ expansion and response. TCR sequences shared between patients were less clear than in mice, possibly partly because of HLA diversity in the patient population. With tofacitinib, both scalp clonality and the number of expanded CD8+ clones among the top 100 scalp clones went down significantly.

The sample's time point label, decoded: 20 to 30 weeks on oral tofacitinib. Reading the label with the study, this specimen's treatment or condition is: oral pan-JAK inhibitor, 5-10 mg twice daily. From alopecia areata patients, peripheral blood was collected along with lesional scalp punch biopsies. PBMCs were isolated by density centrifugation and stained for CD3, CD4 and CD8, after which CD4+ and CD8+ T cells were sorted on a FACSAria. The CDR3 spans 10 residues, from the cysteine through the phenylalanine. Kept here is only the CDR3 DNA, which spans 30 bases and is read in frame from base 1. CDR1 SQVTM and CDR2 ANQGSEA are derived from the germline V gene. Trimming costs V 7 bases and J 5 bases, and their ends lie 8 bases apart.

The sequencing here drew on CD8+ T cells sorted from blood, taken at week 24, from a patient treated with tofacitinib. The source of this sequence is a human donor with alopecia areata. The chain joins TRBV29-1 to TRBJ1-1; the D gene is perhaps TRBD1, on 6 matching bases. The nucleotides are TGCAGCGACAGGGATACTGAAGCTTTCTTT. The resulting protein is CSDRDTEAFF.